This TCR beta chain was found in a study of vaccination and CD4 T cells after COVID-19. As for the study in general: Everyone enrolled got two doses of BNT162b2 or mRNA-1273 vaccine. The authors used overlapping spike peptides from SARS-CoV-2, HCoV-NL63, HCoV-OC43 and HCoV-229E to stimulate cells. Study observations and caveats: Median reactive clonotypes, those recognizing SARS-CoV-2, rose from about 22 to 38, not significantly.

Concerning this clonotype itself: Its antigen is unidentified.

As to treatment: roughly 10-day PBMC culture with coronavirus spike peptide pools or control peptides (ViraFEST assay). CD4+ T cells were isolated by negative selection after more than eight days of culture. Sequenced with the Oncomine TCR Beta short-read assay was DNA taken from cultured CD4+ T cells. TCRdb passed the PCR reads through MiXCR, listing each CDR3 protein once. The profile shows roughly 15,000 distinct CDR3 sequences, about 41% of them singletons. V was clipped by 8 bases and J by 2 bases; unmatched bases: 10. CDR3 length: 14 residues. The germline V gene has CDR1 DFQATT and CDR2 SNEGSKA (reference sequence).

Material for sequencing was CD4+ T cells from blood, cultured in vitro. The chain uses TRBV20-1 and TRBJ2-7; 9 nucleotides line up with TRBD2. The sequence was obtained from a human donor who had recovered from COVID-19. CDR3 sequence (DNA): TGCAGTCTTCTATCCAGCGGGAGGACCTACGAGCAGTACTTC. As protein: CSLLSSGRTYEQYF.